The T cell receptor beta chain described here comes from a study of PD-1 blockade in classical Hodgkin lymphoma. Remarks on this clone: Its specificity is not known.

Every single patient, without exception, relapsed after autologous stem cell transplantation, and brentuximab vedotin exposure varied. Complete response, partial response or progressive disease made up the best responses. Study-level points and caveats: Baseline diversity in complete responders resembled that of newly diagnosed patients. CD4+ TCR diversity climbed significantly by C4D1, unlike CD8+ TCR diversity.

Using immunoSEQ multiplex PCR, the repertoire was profiled, and TCRdb retains in-frame clones only, with some absent. The sample contains 70,000 to 85,000 clones, 90% to 95% of which appear only once. The specimen comprised peripheral blood mononuclear cells (PBMCs), sampled at baseline. The sequence was collected from a human donor with classical Hodgkin lymphoma.

CDR3 amino acids: CASSRRGGGGTDTQYF. Written as DNA, the CDR3 is TGTGCCAGCTCACGCAGAGGCGGGGGAGGCACAGATACGCAGTATTTT. This chain joins TRBV18 and TRBJ2-3, with TRBD2 matching over 7 bases. The germline V gene encodes CDR1 KGHSH and CDR2 LQKENI. The CDR3 runs 16 residues. V lost 4 bases to trimming and J lost 1 base; unmatched junction nucleotides: 8.